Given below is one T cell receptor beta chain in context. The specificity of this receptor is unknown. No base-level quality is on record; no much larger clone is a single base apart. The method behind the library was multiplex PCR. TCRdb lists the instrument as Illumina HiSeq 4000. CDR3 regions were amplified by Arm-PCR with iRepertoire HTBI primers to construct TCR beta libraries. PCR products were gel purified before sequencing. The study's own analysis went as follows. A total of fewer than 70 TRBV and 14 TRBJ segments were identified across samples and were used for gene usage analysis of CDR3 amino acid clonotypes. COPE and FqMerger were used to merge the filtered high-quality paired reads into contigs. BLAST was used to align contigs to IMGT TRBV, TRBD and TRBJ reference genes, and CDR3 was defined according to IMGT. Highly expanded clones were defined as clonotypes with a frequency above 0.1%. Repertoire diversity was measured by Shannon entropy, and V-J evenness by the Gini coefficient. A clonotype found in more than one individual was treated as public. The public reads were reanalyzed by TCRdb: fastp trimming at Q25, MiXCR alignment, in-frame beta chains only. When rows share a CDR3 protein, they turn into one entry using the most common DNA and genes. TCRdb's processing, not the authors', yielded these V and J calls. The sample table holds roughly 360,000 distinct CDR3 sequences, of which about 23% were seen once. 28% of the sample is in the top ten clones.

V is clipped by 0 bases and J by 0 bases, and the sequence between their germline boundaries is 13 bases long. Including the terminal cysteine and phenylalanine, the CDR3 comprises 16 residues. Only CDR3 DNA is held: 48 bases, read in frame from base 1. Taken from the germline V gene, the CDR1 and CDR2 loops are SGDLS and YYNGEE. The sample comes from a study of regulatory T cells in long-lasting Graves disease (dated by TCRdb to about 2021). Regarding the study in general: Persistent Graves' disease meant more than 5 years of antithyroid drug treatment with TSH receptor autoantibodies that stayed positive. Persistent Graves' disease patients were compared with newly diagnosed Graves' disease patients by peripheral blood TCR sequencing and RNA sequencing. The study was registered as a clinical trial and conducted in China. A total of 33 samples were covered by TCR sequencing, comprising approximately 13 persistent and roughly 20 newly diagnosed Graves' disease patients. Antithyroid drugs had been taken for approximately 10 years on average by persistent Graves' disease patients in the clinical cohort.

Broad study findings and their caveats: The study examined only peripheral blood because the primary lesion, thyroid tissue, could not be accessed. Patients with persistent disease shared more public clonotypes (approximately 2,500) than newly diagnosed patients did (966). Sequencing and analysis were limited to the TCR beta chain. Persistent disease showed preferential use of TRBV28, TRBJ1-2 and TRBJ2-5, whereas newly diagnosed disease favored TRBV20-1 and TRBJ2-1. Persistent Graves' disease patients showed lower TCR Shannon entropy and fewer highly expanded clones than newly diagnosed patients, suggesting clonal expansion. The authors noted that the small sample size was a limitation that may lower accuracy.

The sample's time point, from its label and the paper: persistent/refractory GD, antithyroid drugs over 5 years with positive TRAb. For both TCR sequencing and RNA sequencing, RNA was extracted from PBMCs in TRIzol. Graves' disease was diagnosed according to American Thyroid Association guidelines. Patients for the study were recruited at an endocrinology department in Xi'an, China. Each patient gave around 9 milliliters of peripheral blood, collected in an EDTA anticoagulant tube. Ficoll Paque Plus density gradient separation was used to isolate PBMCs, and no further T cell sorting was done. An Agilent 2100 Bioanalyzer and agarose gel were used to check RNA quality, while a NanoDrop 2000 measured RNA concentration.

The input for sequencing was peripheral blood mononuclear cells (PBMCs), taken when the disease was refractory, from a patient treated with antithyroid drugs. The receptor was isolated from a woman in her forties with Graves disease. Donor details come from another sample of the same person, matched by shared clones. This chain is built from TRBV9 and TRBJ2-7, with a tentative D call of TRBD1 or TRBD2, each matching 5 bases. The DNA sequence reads TGTGCCAGCAGCGTAGGTGGGGACGGGTCCTCCTACGAGCAGTACTTC. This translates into CASSVGGDGSSYEQYF.